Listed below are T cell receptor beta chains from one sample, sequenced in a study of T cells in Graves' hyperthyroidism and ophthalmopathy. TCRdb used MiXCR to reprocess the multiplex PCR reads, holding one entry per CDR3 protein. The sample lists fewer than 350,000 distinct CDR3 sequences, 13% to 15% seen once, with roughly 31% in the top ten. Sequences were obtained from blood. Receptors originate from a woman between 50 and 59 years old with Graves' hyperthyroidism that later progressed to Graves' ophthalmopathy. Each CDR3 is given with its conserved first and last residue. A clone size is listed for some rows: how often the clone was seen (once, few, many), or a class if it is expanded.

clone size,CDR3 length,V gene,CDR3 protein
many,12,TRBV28,CASSRGQGQAFF
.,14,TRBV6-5,CASSSGLVNEKLFF
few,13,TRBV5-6,CASSTDGYYGYTF
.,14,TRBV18,CASSPGGPSYEQYF
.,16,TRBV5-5,CASSYTRQGPGNTIYF
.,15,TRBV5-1,CASSLGTSGIYEQYF
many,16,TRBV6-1,CASSATSGEGTGELFF
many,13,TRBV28,CASTGGWGNEQYF
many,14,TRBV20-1,CSASPGAGVSEQYF
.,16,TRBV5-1,CASSLDGGRMNTEAFF
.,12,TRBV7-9,CASSAPSNGYTF
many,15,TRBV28,CASSPLTVYQETQYF
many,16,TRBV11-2,CASSSFGTSGSYEQYF
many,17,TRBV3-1,CASSQERSSGSYYEQYF
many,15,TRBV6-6,CASSYSAGQVDEQYF
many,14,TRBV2,CASRDRGSADTQYF
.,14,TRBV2,CASSRTGLTGEQYF
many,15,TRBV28,CASSTTGGRNQPQHF
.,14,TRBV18,CASSKGGLRETQYF
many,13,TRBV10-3,CAISESDSTEAFF
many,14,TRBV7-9,CASSLVTAGETQYF
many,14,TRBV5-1,CASSPSAQYTEAFF
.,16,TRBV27,CASRYGRGVVNTEAFF
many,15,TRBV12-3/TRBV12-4,CASSLAPRNTGELFF
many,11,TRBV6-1,CASRENGELFF
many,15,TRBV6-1,CASSAGTGGGQPQHF
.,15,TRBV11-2,CASSLTPGDRYEQFF
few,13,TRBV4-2,CASSQEPLYEQYF
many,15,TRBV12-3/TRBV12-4,CASSQMTGGTGELFF
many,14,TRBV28,CASSFAGVNNEQFF
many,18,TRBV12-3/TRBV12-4,CASSLRQARLGYDSPLHF
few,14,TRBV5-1,CASSLWQGQDTQYF
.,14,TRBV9,CASSVLGSGIEQYF
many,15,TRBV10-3,CASGLAGGAGETQYF
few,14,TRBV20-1,CSASARDSIYTQYF
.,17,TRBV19,CASSIGGGTGTYNEQFF
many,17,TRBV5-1,CASSLDGLAGYSYEQYF
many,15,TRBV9,CASSVGRAGNSPLHF
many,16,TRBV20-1,CSAMTPGQGLRNEQFF
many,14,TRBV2,CASVGTGGGYEQYF
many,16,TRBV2,CASSPSHGGSSQPQHF
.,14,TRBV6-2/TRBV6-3,CASSYVGGDTEAFF
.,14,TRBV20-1,CSAPQKATGNTIYF
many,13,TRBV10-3,CAIRRTGLGEQYF
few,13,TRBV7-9,CASSFSGDQPQHF
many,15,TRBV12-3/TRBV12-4,CATGGGGRTYNEQFF
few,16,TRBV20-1,CSARDRHSLLYNEQFF
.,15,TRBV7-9,CASSSVGTNNQPQHF
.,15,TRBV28,CASRYPGTGSYEQYF
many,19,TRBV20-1,CSAKPRQGDRGILQETQYF
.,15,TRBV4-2,CASSPVGGSTYEQYF
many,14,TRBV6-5,CASSYGNRVTEQYF
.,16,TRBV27,CASSLRQEQVYNEQFF
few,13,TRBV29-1,CSVEGSRGYGYTF
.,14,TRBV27,CASSLGSSFYEQYF
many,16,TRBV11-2,CASSPLPWREVYEQYF
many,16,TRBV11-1,CASSFNRNSGANVLTF
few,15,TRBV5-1,CASSLFERRGEKLFF
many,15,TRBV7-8,CASSPTLGRGRGYTF
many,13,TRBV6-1,CASSRGQSHEQYF